This T cell receptor (beta chain) was observed in a study of cytomegalovirus exposure and HLA in healthy donors (dated by TCRdb to 2017 to 2019). Regarding the research as a whole: According to an earlier analysis of a few hundred of the donors, some 180 million T cells yielded 100 million or so unique TCR beta sequences and about 280 Gb of sequence data. Rather than drawing on any new phenotypic data, the later analysis identified candidate immune exposures from TCR beta sequences and the way those sequences occurred across donors. An early release that covered about 600 HLA-typed donors contained approximately 300 gigabases of sequencing data and 85 million to 100 million unique TCR sequences. Of the 300 to 500 genotyped donors, 70% to 90% were placed in the genetic ancestry cluster associated with self-reported Caucasian donors. High-throughput TCR immunosequencing, statistical association of individual TCRs with disease status, and machine learning were combined to predict cytomegalovirus infection status. In a later analysis, previously published TCR beta repertoires from several hundred donors were re-analyzed and high-resolution HLA genotyping was added so that TCR occurrence patterns could be studied. Besides the first cohort of hundreds of subjects, a separate validation cohort made up of roughly 120 different subjects was used. Typing coverage differed by locus: A, B, C, DRB1 and DQB1 were typed in roughly 620-640 donors, DQA1 in about 500, DPA1 in some 600, and DPB1 in 450 to 490. Genome-wide SNP genotypes for about 65% of the roughly 670 donors were used in a later genetic analysis, which treated that subset as a discovery cohort. The T cell repertoires of several hundred subjects were profiled by immunosequencing and related to cytomegalovirus serostatus. Among around 400 genotyped donors of the cohort, an average of approximately 240,000 unique TCR beta nucleotide sequences was sequenced per donor, of which about 20% were non-productive. Donor age, sex, ethnicity and CMV serostatus were collected together with the repertoire data. HLA typing covered class I and class II loci at four-digit resolution. In an earlier analysis of about 590 of the donors, high-throughput TCR beta sequencing was used to judge whether each TCR beta V gene segment behaved as functional or pseudogenic. All discovery cohort repertoires had been generated using a single sequencing platform. The study was designed to test whether signatures of past pathogen exposure could be identified by cataloging public T cell receptors. Because of strong linkage in the cohort, five DR-DQ haplotypes were treated as single units for association and clustering. Results the study describes overall, beyond this receptor: Most CMV-associated TCR beta chains appeared to be HLA-restricted in a later analysis, and the HLA associations seemed to be driven largely by CMV exposure. The study listed approximately 160 TCR beta chains as associated with cytomegalovirus. HLA typing was unavailable for some donors at each locus, so association tests used only the typed subset. Three of the identified cytomegalovirus-associated TCR beta chains were confirmed in vitro to be specific for cytomegalovirus antigens. A later analysis found that HLA-associated TCR beta chains were more clonally expanded and had lower generation probabilities than equally common non-associated chains. In a later analysis, the rate of TCR association differed among HLA loci, with DRB1 alleles having the most associated TCRs and HLA-C alleles having the fewest. A cluster of highly shared sequence variants was judged likely to represent a technical artifact of the sequencing pipeline. According to a later genetic analysis, donors in an Asian-associated ancestry cluster had fewer N-insertions in productive TCRs than the approximately 700-donor mean. A later genetic analysis associated a missense DCLRE1C variant with V-gene and J-gene trimming of TCR beta chains, and an independent cohort replicated the association. Strong co-occurrence of HLA alleles, especially DR and DQ, made assigning TCR associations to individual alleles difficult. At a false discovery rate of 0.05, a later analysis linked about 17,000 TCR beta sequences to specific HLA alleles. Roughly uniform sequencing depth across donors was assumed in presence/absence analyses, although this assumption may not hold. CMV serostatus was the only immune exposure information available for the cohort. Some IMGT-functional V segments, including TRBV6-2 and TRBV6-3, could not be distinguished by the 87-base-pair reads and were therefore excluded. Several of the top co-occurrence clusters appeared to be linked to parvovirus B19, influenza, CMV and Epstein-Barr virus, according to a later analysis. In an earlier analysis of over 550 of the donors, most TCR beta V segments were observed in productive rearrangements about 87% or about 30% of the time, broadly matching IMGT annotations. Some 16 rarely observed V segments, including chromosome 9 orphons, were excluded from the earlier analysis of about 610 of the donors because counts were too low. Across donors, most TCR sequences were observed very rarely, whereas some public TCRs were present in many individuals. Correlated functional status among segregating V segments might be attributable to linkage disequilibrium, but an unknown experimental factor could not be ruled out. Cytomegalovirus status was reported to be diagnosed by the classifier with high specificity and sensitivity in both the original and validation cohorts. A further reported finding was that TCR beta sequences accurately predicted the HLA-A and HLA-B alleles for most subjects in the first cohort. The authors suggested that the approach could potentially be extended to other disease states and immunological phenotypes. The cohort was sequenced for TCR beta chains only, and without alpha or paired-chain data the features that could be detected were limited.

V sheds 7 bases and J sheds 8 bases, leaving 8 bases between their ends. The CDR3 spans 9 residues, from the cysteine through the phenylalanine. The read is trimmed to its CDR3 DNA, 27 bases read in frame from base 1. According to the germline V gene (reference sequence), CDR1 reads DFQATT and CDR2 reads SNEGSKA. The cohort was made up of roughly 670 healthy bone marrow donors. At the time of sampling, every cohort member was nominally healthy, though immune exposures that went unrecorded were likely present. The donor was CMV seronegative and belonged to the group of over 350 seronegative cohort members. A peripheral blood sample was provided by each donor, and peripheral blood mononuclear cells were used for TCR beta sequencing. Genomic DNA was extracted from the blood cell samples with the Qiagen DNeasy Blood Extraction Kit. A remark on this clone: Its antigen is not yet known. No quality values exist for individual bases; no much larger clone is one base distant.

The library was made by the immunoSEQ multiplex PCR assay. For the multiplex PCR, a mixture combining 60 forward primers for TCR Vbeta segments and 13 reverse primers for TCR Jbeta segments was used. The CDR3 region of rearranged TCR beta genes was amplified from genomic DNA with a multiplex PCR assay. Amplified TCR beta libraries were sequenced as 87-base-pair reads on the Illumina HiSeq System. In the paper's pipeline: A later analysis tallied 75 million to 85 million unique TCR beta chains across the 666 repertoires, and approximately 9.9 million of those chains were shared by two or more donors. A nearest-neighbor algorithm error-corrected the raw reads and collapsed the reads into unique sequences, merging closely related sequences to remove PCR and sequencing errors. To assign V, D and J gene segments, CDR3 sequences were aligned to IMGT reference sequences. For a sequence to be retained, at least a six-nucleotide match to both a V gene segment and a J gene segment was required. A rearrangement was called productive if the CDR3 had no stop codons and remained in frame with V and J, and every other rearrangement was called non-productive. CDR3 was defined by IMGT convention, running from the second conserved V-encoded cysteine to the conserved J-encoded phenylalanine. In an earlier analysis of more than 550 of the donors, sequences lacking an unambiguous match to a single V gene segment were excluded. In an earlier analysis of several hundred of the donors, V segments were called functional above 56.7% productive rearrangements and were called segregating when the between-donor standard deviation exceeded 5%. A statistical classification framework was built for diagnosing cytomegalovirus status from the catalog of TCR beta chain sequences. V and J gene assignment, in a later analysis, came from comparing TCR nucleotide sequences with IMGT/GENE-DB human TR gene sequences. Using the TCRdist pipeline, a later analysis assigned CDR3 sequences along with most-parsimonious VDJ recombination scenarios. A later analysis defined each TCR beta chain by its CDR3 amino acid sequence plus V-gene family, and excluded reads lacking a unique V-gene family. A later analysis removed 550 to 700 highly shared, low-generation-probability nucleotide sequences to deal with suspected cross-contamination and a sequencing artifact. For each public chain, a later analysis derived a clonal expansion index from normalized ranks of inferred template counts within each repertoire. A later analysis computed generation probabilities with a VDJ recombination model fitted to out-of-frame rearrangements, and checked the results against IGoR. In a later analysis, hypergeometric tests were used to score TCR-TCR, TCR-HLA and TCR-CMV co-occurrence, with a repertoire-size bias correction applied to TCR pairs. To estimate false discovery rates, a later analysis permuted the HLA or CMV assignments 20 times. In a later analysis, co-occurring TCRs were grouped using DBSCAN, with TCRdist sequence similarity added in when clustering inside HLA-allele-positive subsets. For co-occurrence clustering, repertoires with fewer than 30,000 or more than 120,000 public chains were excluded, along with roughly 5 repertoires with anomalous nucleotide sharing. TCRdb stores this immuneACCESS table with in-frame sequences only. Part of the clones is absent; in the studies checked, under half of the shortfall reflects unresolved V genes, and no reason is known for the rest. Clonal size and the V and J genes are those of that table, whereas D and trimming came from the DNA. The sample records 120,000 or so clones, around 84% of which are singletons. The ten largest make up over 5.5% of the sample.

The sequence links TRBV20-1 to TRBJ1-2, with the D gene uncertain. The sequence was obtained from a woman aged 35 to 49 in good health and CMV-seronegative. What was sequenced was PBMCs. This receptor has the CDR3 CSGLAGYTF. The base sequence is TGCAGTGGGTTAGCAGGCTACACCTTC.